This TCR beta chain was sequenced for a study of blood T cell repertoires in COVID-19 (dated by TCRdb to about 2020). Background on the whole study: Samples from collaborators originated in the United States, Italy and Spain and spanned both the acute and convalescent phases of COVID-19. Where available, HLA class I and class II types were obtained from metadata supplied by the sample provider rather than from assay-based typing. The samples were drawn from the first 160 participants of the ongoing ImmuneRACE study and from some 1,300 subjects provided by 6 global collaborators. Sample metadata almost always included a de-identified subject ID, COVID-19 status, age in years and sex. Deeply sampled blood TCRbeta repertoires from subjects exposed to, actively infected with, or recovered from COVID-19 were included in the dataset. The repertoires were released in a freely available public database intended as a resource for research on the immune response to SARS-CoV-2. The prospective study material was composed of cDNA or gDNA derived from T cells, B-cell-depleted T cells, or PBMCs.

What the research found in general, with its limitations: How much clinical and demographic metadata was included differed by source and by participant, and the metadata was provided uncurated.

In the case of this clone: Its antigen is unknown. It has no much larger one-base neighbor in the sample; base qualities were not kept.

One collaborating source in Seattle enrolled patients while the patients were actively infected and followed the patients over time throughout the course of disease. Each collaborating institution followed its own protocols to collect whole blood in K2EDTA tubes. For TCRbeta analysis, collaborator samples were shipped as frozen whole blood, as isolated PBMCs, or as DNA extracted from either sample type. In the germline V gene (reference sequence), CDR1 corresponds to LNHDA and CDR2 to SQIVND. Compared with germline, V lacks 5 bases and J lacks 5 bases; bases without a gene match: 5. The CDR3 measures 15 amino acids from cysteine to phenylalanine. Just CDR3 DNA is preserved here, 45 bases in frame from base 1. TCRbeta CDR3 regions were amplified from genomic DNA using the immunoSEQ Assay, a bias-controlled multiplex PCR. For the original study's pipeline: The number of nucleated cells in each sample was estimated from the amplification of reference gene primers within the assay. To quantify the absolute abundance of each unique TCRbeta CDR3 rearrangement, sequence reads were collapsed and filtered. For each sample, productive Simpson clonality was calculated by taking the square root of Simpson's diversity index across productive rearrangements. TCRdb stores this immuneACCESS table with in-frame sequences only. Part of the clones is absent; in the studies checked, under half of the shortfall reflects unresolved V genes, and no reason is known for the rest. From that table come the V and J calls and clone size; the DNA was used to work out D and trimming. This sample has 87,000 or so clones in its table, and about 85% of those were observed once. The ten top clones hold approximately 2.8% of the sample.

The V and J genes are TRBV19 and TRBJ2-1, with 11 bases in between that match TRBD1. The sequence came from a woman aged 80 or over with COVID-19, enrolled during active disease. The sequencing sample was made of peripheral blood. The CDR3 here reads CASSPPGQGDNEQFF. DNA sequence: TGTGCCAGTAGTCCCCCGGGACAGGGGGACAATGAGCAGTTCTTC. The full variable domain, completed from the reference TRBV19 and TRBJ2-1 proteins outside the CDR3, reads DGGITQSPKYLFRKEGQNVTLSCEQNLNHDAMYWYRQDPGQGLRLIYYSQIVNDFQKGDIAEGYSVSREKKESFPLTVTSAQKNPTAFYLCASSPPGQGDNEQFFGPGTRLTVL.